Presented here are 18 T cell receptor beta chains from one specimen sequenced in a study of regulatory dendritic cells for organ transplantation. The antigens for these receptors are not known. Sorted T cells were CFSE-labeled and cultured 4 to 5 days with allogeneic regulatory or mature dendritic cells at 1:10. Measured with immunoSEQ multiplex PCR; TCRdb has only the in-frame clones, and not every one. This sample has around 19,000 clones, with 70% to 90% found just once. Sequencing used naive CD4+ T cells from blood cultured with regulatory dendritic cells. This sample's subset: CD45RA+ naive T cells. The origin of the receptors is a human donor in good health.

This chain uses TRBV30 with TRBJ2-1; D is ambiguous. The germline gives CDR1 GTSNPN, CDR2 SVGIG (reference sequence). V gave up 0 bases and J gave up 7 bases, with 7 bases separating them. The CDR3 has 12 amino acids. The CDR3 coding sequence is TGTGCCTGGAGTGTACGGCAGAATGAGCAGTTCTTC. Encoded protein: CAWSVRQNEQFF.

This rearrangement joins TRBV6-6 to TRBJ2-7, with 9 nucleotides matching TRBD1. Germline trimming cut 5 bases from V and 7 bases from J; bases unmatched to any gene: 9. The CDR3 consists of 14 residues. Per the germline V gene, CDR1 is MNHNY and CDR2 is SVGAGI (reference sequence). The CDR3 DNA follows: TGTGCCAGCAGTCTACGGGACAGGGTATTTGAGCAGTACTTC. Its translation is CASSLRDRVFEQYF.

This clone came up once. This chain links TRBV6-5 with TRBJ2-7; D possibly matches TRBD1 or TRBD2 (5 bases each). Trimming cost V 8 bases and J 2 bases, with 19 bases left between them. The V gene's germline CDR1 is MNHEY and CDR2 SVGAGI. The CDR3 sequence is 15 residues long. The CDR3 DNA reads as TGTGCCAGCTCCCGGGGCTCGCCTTTTACCTACGAGCAGTACTTC. It encodes CASSRGSPFTYEQYF.

This chain links TRBV6-1 with TRBJ1-1; no clear D gene. Trimming took 7 bases from V and 0 from J, leaving 9 bases between them. The CDR3 sequence is 13 residues long. The germline V gene encodes CDR1 MNHNS and CDR2 SASEGT. CDR3 coding DNA: TGTGCCAGCACTACGGGCATGAACACTGAAGCTTTCTTT. Translating gives CASTTGMNTEAFF.

This chain uses TRBV30 with TRBJ1-1; D unresolved. The germline V and J ends were trimmed by 1 base and 8 bases, with 11 bases remaining between them. Germline CDR1 GTSNPN, CDR2 SVGIG (reference sequence). The CDR3 has 12 amino acids. CDR3 sequence (DNA): TGTGCCTGGAGTGGTTCTGGTCAGGAAGCTTTCTTT. Translating it yields CAWSGSGQEAFF.

This sequence joins TRBV18 and TRBJ2-1, with D unclear. Germline assignment: CDR1 KGHSH and CDR2 LQKENI. Trimming pared 2 bases from V and 4 bases from J, leaving 6 bases between. The CDR3 covers 13 residues. CDR3: CASSPRQYNEQFF. The CDR3 DNA follows: TGTGCCAGCTCACCAAGGCAGTACAATGAGCAGTTCTTC.

This chain uses TRBV30 with TRBJ2-7; D is possibly TRBD1 (7 bases). The V gene lost 0 bases and the J gene lost 0 bases, with 18 bases spanning the gap. The germline CDR1 and CDR2 sequences are GTSNPN and SVGIG (reference sequence). This CDR3 is built from 17 residues. CDR3 region: CAWSVPAGGTYSYEQYF. Here the CDR3 DNA reads TGTGCCTGGAGTGTACCCGCAGGGGGGACCTACTCCTACGAGCAGTACTTC. The full variable domain, completed using reference TRBV30 and TRBJ2-7, is SQTIHQWPATLVQPVGSPLSLECTVEGTSNPNLYWYRQAAGRGLQLLFYSVGIGQISSEVPQNLSASRPQDRQFILSSKKLLLSDSGFYLCAWSVPAGGTYSYEQYFGPGTRLTVT.

This clone has only one observation. The rearrangement links TRBV28 to TRBJ1-1; tentatively, D is TRBD1 (6 bases). The CDR3 consists of 14 residues. Per the germline V gene, CDR1 is MDHEN and CDR2 is SYDVKM. Trimming removed 6 bases at V and 6 bases at J, with 17 bases between. The CDR3 DNA reads as TGTGCCAGCAGCCTAATCGGGGGGGCCGCTGAAGCTTTCTTT. It specifies CASSLIGGAAEAFF.

J is TRBJ2-5 and V is TRBV27, with D uncertain. The CDR3 is made up of 15 amino acids. Germline loops: CDR1 MNHEY, CDR2 SMNVEV (reference sequence). The V end lost 3 bases, the J end lost 5 bases, and 16 bases lay between the germline ends. CDR3 nucleotides: TGTGCCAGCAGTTTTATCCGAGGCGGTCTGGAGACCCAGTACTTC. Amino acid sequence: CASSFIRGGLETQYF.

This clone was counted only a few times. The chain recombines TRBV28 with TRBJ1-2; weak D call: TRBD1 (6 bases). V lost 5 bases, J lost 6 bases, and 13 bases lay in between. Germline V gene lookup returns CDR1 MDHEN and CDR2 SYDVKM. The CDR3 spans 13 residues. CDR3 sequence: CASSRPQGDGYTF. The CDR3 DNA reads as TGTGCCAGCAGTCGCCCACAGGGAGATGGCTACACCTTC.

This chain joins TRBV2 and TRBJ2-1; 8 nucleotides align to TRBD2. From germline, CDR1 is SNHLY and CDR2 FYNNEI. The CDR3 is made up of 13 amino acids. The V gene end was trimmed by 4 bases and the J gene end by 9 bases; junction bases not matched to a gene: 5. Here the CDR3 DNA reads TGTGCCAGCAGTGCCCTAGCGGGCACTGAGCAGTTCTTC. Translating gives CASSALAGTEQFF.

The chain is built from TRBV4-1 and TRBJ2-3; 8 nucleotides match TRBD1. The V gene end was trimmed by 2 bases and the J gene end by 11 bases; junction bases not matched to a gene: 9. CDR1 and CDR2 from the germline V gene are MGHRA and YSYEKL. The CDR3 loop spans 14 amino acids. As DNA, the CDR3 is TGCGCCAGCAGCCAACCAACAGGGGGGACGGTGCAGTATTTT. Translated: CASSQPTGGTVQYF.

The chain carries TRBV18 and TRBJ2-2; D uncertain. V was trimmed by 6 bases and J by 0 bases, leaving 14 bases between them. Germline CDR1 reads KGHSH; CDR2 reads LQKENI. There are 16 residues in the CDR3. CDR3 loop: CASSPYEESNTGELFF. The CDR3 DNA sequence: TGTGCCAGCTCCCCTTACGAGGAGTCGAACACCGGGGAGCTGTTTTTT.

To note about this clone: At one of its ends the junction is not consistent with the germline gene, which may arise from a read error. This rearrangement joins TRBV7-7 to TRBJ2-5; D is possibly TRBD2 (5 bases). In germline, CDR1 is SSHAT, CDR2 FNYEAQ (reference sequence). This CDR3 comprises 13 residues. CDR3 nucleotides: TGTGCTAGCAGCTTACTAGGTAGCCAGACCCAGTACTTC. Amino acids: CASSLLGSQTQYF.

A single count supports this clone. The chain joins TRBV21-1 to TRBJ2-5; TRBD2, the table's D call, lacks a check against the DNA. TRBV21-1 is shown as a pseudogene. CDR3 length: 14 residues. CDR3 loop: CASSKWRVAETQYF. As DNA, the CDR3 is TGTGCCAGCAGCAAATGGAGGGTGGCAGAGACCCAGTACTTC.

This chain connects TRBV18 to TRBJ2-5, with 7 nucleotides matching TRBD1. The ends lost 3 bases at V and 2 bases at J; junction bases unmatched: 6. Germline V gene lookup returns CDR1 KGHSH and CDR2 LQKENI. There are 15 residues in the CDR3. CDR3 in amino acids: CASSPRGHNQETQYF. The CDR3 DNA is TGTGCCAGCTCACCGAGGGGGCATAATCAAGAGACCCAGTACTTC.

In its sample, this clone was seen once. This chain connects TRBV6-1 to TRBJ2-6; no firm D call. This CDR3 region has 12 residues. Germline assignment: CDR1 MNHNS and CDR2 SASEGT. Trimming pared 7 bases from V and 2 bases from J, leaving 3 bases between. In nucleotides, the CDR3 is TGTGCCAGCACTACTGGGGCCAACGTCCTGACTTTC. Amino acid sequence: CASTTGANVLTF.

In this sample, this clone turned up once. V usage is TRBV27 and J usage is TRBJ2-3, with D possibly TRBD1 on 6 matching bases. Germline values: CDR1 MNHEY, CDR2 SMNVEV (reference sequence). This CDR3 region has 16 residues. With 6 bases removed from V and 3 bases from J, the gap between germline ends came to 19 bases. The CDR3 bases are TGTGCCAGCAGACCACAGGGTAGAAGGATGACAGATACGCAGTATTTT. This sequence encodes CASRPQGRRMTDTQYF.